A selection of T cell receptor beta chains follows, all from one sample in a study of beta chain features in type 1 diabetes. The data were produced by immunoSEQ multiplex PCR, yet TCRdb's version contains in-frame clones alone and is incomplete. The sample consists of 150,000 to 200,000 clones, 7.5% to 9.5% of them appearing once. Input material: central memory CD4+ T cells from blood. These receptor sequences come from a woman aged 18-29 years in good health. CDR3s include the opening cysteine and the closing phenylalanine or tryptophan. The D gene is left open where the match is weak. Some rows have no size entry. The others give once, few or many, or a class for an expanded clone.

j_call: TRBJ2-7; v_call: TRBV6-5; d_call: -; clone_size: -; cdr3_nt: TGTGCCAGCAGTTACTCGGCAGAAATTCTTACCTACGAGCAGTACTTC; cdr3_aa: CASSYSAEILTYEQYF
j_call: TRBJ1-2; v_call: TRBV5-1; d_call: TRBD1; clone_size: few; cdr3_nt: TGCGCCAGCAGCTTTGGGACAGCCACCAATACAGGCGGCTACACCTTC; cdr3_aa: CASSFGTATNTGGYTF
j_call: TRBJ2-2; v_call: TRBV25-1; d_call: TRBD2; clone_size: few; cdr3_nt: TGTGCCAGCGCTCGGGATAGCGGGGCTCTCGGGGAGCTGTTTTTT; cdr3_aa: CASARDSGALGELFF
j_call: TRBJ2-1; v_call: TRBV5-5; d_call: TRBD2; clone_size: once; cdr3_nt: TGTGCCAGCAGCATTTGGACTAGCGGGAGCCGTAGTGAGCAGTTCTTC; cdr3_aa: CASSIWTSGSRSEQFF
j_call: TRBJ2-7; v_call: TRBV19; d_call: TRBD1; clone_size: few; cdr3_nt: TGTGCCAGTAGTCCTCCCTTTGGGACAGGGTCCTACGAGCAGTACTTC; cdr3_aa: CASSPPFGTGSYEQYF
j_call: TRBJ2-1; v_call: TRBV4-1; d_call: TRBD2; clone_size: -; cdr3_nt: TGCGCCAGCAGGGCGGGGGGATTAGCGGAGACCTACAATGAGCAGTTCTTC; cdr3_aa: CASRAGGLAETYNEQFF
j_call: TRBJ2-5; v_call: TRBV30; d_call: TRBD2; clone_size: -; cdr3_nt: TGTGCCTGGAGTGCTCCGGGACTAGCGCTAAGGGAGACCCAGTACTTC; cdr3_aa: CAWSAPGLALRETQYF
j_call: TRBJ2-1; v_call: TRBV9; d_call: -; clone_size: -; cdr3_nt: TGTGCCAGCAGCCCCGAACGCAGTGAGCAGTTCTTC; cdr3_aa: CASSPERSEQFF
j_call: TRBJ2-5; v_call: TRBV19; d_call: -; clone_size: few; cdr3_nt: TGTGCCAGTAGTATTGCGGACCAAGAGACCCAGTACTTC; cdr3_aa: CASSIADQETQYF
j_call: TRBJ2-2; v_call: TRBV5-1; d_call: TRBD1; clone_size: -; cdr3_nt: TGCGCCAGCAGCTCCCGTGGGACAGGGTTTTTCACCGGGGAGCTGTTTTTT; cdr3_aa: CASSSRGTGFFTGELFF
j_call: TRBJ1-2; v_call: TRBV27; d_call: -; clone_size: -; cdr3_nt: TGTGCCACCGCGGACAGTAACTATGGCTACACCTTC; cdr3_aa: CATADSNYGYTF
j_call: TRBJ1-2; v_call: TRBV7-2; d_call: -; clone_size: many; cdr3_nt: TGTGCCAGCAGCTTAGGCCCTTCGGCAGGCTATGGCTACACCTTC; cdr3_aa: CASSLGPSAGYGYTF
j_call: TRBJ2-1; v_call: TRBV12-5; d_call: TRBD2; clone_size: few; cdr3_nt: TGTGCTAGTGGTCGGGGGACTAGCGGATGGGATGAGCAGTTCTTC; cdr3_aa: CASGRGTSGWDEQFF
j_call: TRBJ1-2; v_call: TRBV6-5; d_call: TRBD1; clone_size: -; cdr3_nt: TGTGCCAGCAGGGAACAGGGGAACTATGGCTACACCTTC; cdr3_aa: CASREQGNYGYTF
j_call: TRBJ2-3; v_call: TRBV4-2; d_call: -; clone_size: -; cdr3_nt: TGTGCCAGCAGCCAAGTCGGTTTTAGCACAGATACGCAGTATTTT; cdr3_aa: CASSQVGFSTDTQYF
j_call: TRBJ1-1; v_call: TRBV11-2; d_call: TRBD1; clone_size: -; cdr3_nt: TGTGCCAGCACGCTCCTCCCGACAGGGAGGAACACTGAAGCTTTCTTT; cdr3_aa: CASTLLPTGRNTEAFF
j_call: TRBJ2-1; v_call: TRBV5-1; d_call: TRBD2; clone_size: -; cdr3_nt: TGCGCCAGCAGCTTGTTCTTAGCGGGAGGTGAGCAGTTCTTC; cdr3_aa: CASSLFLAGGEQFF
j_call: TRBJ2-3; v_call: TRBV4-3; d_call: -; clone_size: -; cdr3_nt: TGCGCCAGCAGCCAAGTAAATCTAGTCAGCACAGATACGCAGTATTTT; cdr3_aa: CASSQVNLVSTDTQYF
j_call: TRBJ2-5; v_call: TRBV2; d_call: TRBD1; clone_size: few; cdr3_nt: TGTGCCAGCAACGATCCTACAGGGGCAGAGACCCAGTACTTC; cdr3_aa: CASNDPTGAETQYF
j_call: TRBJ2-7; v_call: TRBV5-6; d_call: -; clone_size: -; cdr3_nt: TGTGCCAGCAGCGCTCCCCGGCAGGTTGTAGGCAAGGAGTACTTC; cdr3_aa: CASSAPRQVVGKEYF
j_call: TRBJ2-4; v_call: TRBV19; d_call: -; clone_size: few; cdr3_nt: TGTGCCAGTAGTACGGAAGGCAGGGCGTCAAACATTCAGTACTTC; cdr3_aa: CASSTEGRASNIQYF
j_call: TRBJ2-5; v_call: TRBV7-9; d_call: -; clone_size: few; cdr3_nt: TGTGCCAGCACCGGAAGCCGGGTGGAGACCCAGTACTTC; cdr3_aa: CASTGSRVETQYF
j_call: TRBJ1-4; v_call: TRBV5-1; d_call: -; clone_size: few; cdr3_nt: TGCGCCAGCAGTCGAACAGGAGCAGATGAAAAACTGTTTTTT; cdr3_aa: CASSRTGADEKLFF
j_call: TRBJ1-5; v_call: TRBV2; d_call: -; clone_size: many; cdr3_nt: TGTGCCAGCAGTGAGGGTCCGGGAATAAGGCATTTT; cdr3_aa: CASSEGPGIRHF
j_call: TRBJ2-1; v_call: TRBV28; d_call: TRBD1; clone_size: -; cdr3_nt: TGTGCCAGCAGTATAGGGACAGGGGATGAGCAGTTCTTC; cdr3_aa: CASSIGTGDEQFF
j_call: TRBJ2-5; v_call: TRBV11-1; d_call: TRBD1; clone_size: few; cdr3_nt: TGTGCCAGCAGCTTGGGGACAGGGAGGGACGAGACCCAGTACTTC; cdr3_aa: CASSLGTGRDETQYF
j_call: TRBJ2-5; v_call: TRBV5-1; d_call: -; clone_size: few; cdr3_nt: TGCGCCAGCAGCCCCGGACAGATGCGAGAGACCCAGTACTTC; cdr3_aa: CASSPGQMRETQYF
j_call: TRBJ2-3; v_call: TRBV5-4; d_call: TRBD2; clone_size: -; cdr3_nt: TGTGCCAGCAGCTTGGATAGCGGGATTGGGGATACGCAGTATTTT; cdr3_aa: CASSLDSGIGDTQYF
j_call: TRBJ2-1; v_call: TRBV5-4; d_call: TRBD2; clone_size: -; cdr3_nt: TGTGCCAGCAGCCGGACTAGCGGGAGGGTTGACAATGAGCAGTTCTTC; cdr3_aa: CASSRTSGRVDNEQFF
j_call: TRBJ1-5; v_call: TRBV2; d_call: TRBD1; clone_size: few; cdr3_nt: TGTGCCAGCAGTCGGGACAGGACTAGCAATCAGCCCCAGCATTTT; cdr3_aa: CASSRDRTSNQPQHF
j_call: TRBJ1-2; v_call: TRBV6-6; d_call: -; clone_size: many; cdr3_nt: TGTGCCAGCAGTCCCGGACTGCCGTCTGGCTACACCTTC; cdr3_aa: CASSPGLPSGYTF
j_call: TRBJ1-5; v_call: TRBV6-5; d_call: TRBD1; clone_size: -; cdr3_nt: TGTGCCAGCAGTCGAGCCAGGGGGCAAAATCAGCCCCAGCATTTT; cdr3_aa: CASSRARGQNQPQHF
j_call: TRBJ1-5; v_call: TRBV9; d_call: -; clone_size: few; cdr3_nt: TGTGCCAGCAGCGCGTTGGGAGGGAACAATCAGCCCCAGCATTTT; cdr3_aa: CASSALGGNNQPQHF
j_call: TRBJ2-6; v_call: TRBV7-2; d_call: TRBD2; clone_size: -; cdr3_nt: TGTGCCAGCATCCCGGCGGGGGGATCAGGGGCCAACGTCCTGACTTTC; cdr3_aa: CASIPAGGSGANVLTF
j_call: TRBJ1-1; v_call: TRBV4-2; d_call: -; clone_size: -; cdr3_nt: TGTGCCAGCAGCCTGCGAAATACATTGAGGGCTGAAGCTTTCTTT; cdr3_aa: CASSLRNTLRAEAFF
j_call: TRBJ1-1; v_call: TRBV6-5; d_call: -; clone_size: -; cdr3_nt: TGTGCCAGCAGTGGCGAAGGAGGAGCTTTCTTT; cdr3_aa: CASSGEGGAFF
j_call: TRBJ2-3; v_call: TRBV5-1; d_call: -; clone_size: few; cdr3_nt: TGCGCCAGCAGCTTGGCCCTGGATACGCAGTATTTT; cdr3_aa: CASSLALDTQYF
j_call: TRBJ1-2; v_call: TRBV9; d_call: -; clone_size: few; cdr3_nt: TGTGCCAGCAGCGCCGATTGGAGTAGTCGTGGCTACACCTTC; cdr3_aa: CASSADWSSRGYTF
j_call: TRBJ2-3; v_call: TRBV27; d_call: -; clone_size: few; cdr3_nt: TGTGCCAGCGTATCAGGGTTTTCAGGTGTGGATACGCAGTATTTT; cdr3_aa: CASVSGFSGVDTQYF